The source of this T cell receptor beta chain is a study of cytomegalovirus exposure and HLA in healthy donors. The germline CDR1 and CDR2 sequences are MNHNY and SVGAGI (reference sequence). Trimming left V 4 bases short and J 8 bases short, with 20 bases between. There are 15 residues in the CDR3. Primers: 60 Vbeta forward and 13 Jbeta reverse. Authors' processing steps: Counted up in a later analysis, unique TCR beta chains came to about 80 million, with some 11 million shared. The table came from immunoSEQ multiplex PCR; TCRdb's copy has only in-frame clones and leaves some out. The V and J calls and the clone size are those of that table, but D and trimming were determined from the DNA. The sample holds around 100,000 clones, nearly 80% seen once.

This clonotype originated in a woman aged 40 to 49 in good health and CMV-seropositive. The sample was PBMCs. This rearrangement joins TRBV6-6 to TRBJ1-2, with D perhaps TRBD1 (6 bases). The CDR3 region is CASSSFRDTAWGYTF. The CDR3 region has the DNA TGTGCCAGCAGTTCCTTCCGGGACACTGCCTGGGGCTACACCTTC.